This T cell receptor (beta chain) came from a study of T-cell reconstitution after alpha-beta-depleted transplantation in children. This clonotype was seen many times. Using unique molecular identifiers, the investigators prepared the TCRbeta library. Using its own MiXCR run on the PCR reads, TCRdb lists one record per CDR3 protein. The table shows roughly 500,000 distinct CDR3 sequences, with approximately 13% occurring only once. The clonotype originates from a human donor who donated a stem cell graft to a child with combined immunodeficiency. The source was PBMCs from the stem cell graft donor, collected from the stem cell graft.

The CDR3 here is CASSLFGTGEAFF. The DNA for the CDR3 is TGTGCCAGCAGCTTATTCGGGACGGGTGAAGCTTTCTTT. The chain uses TRBV7-9 and TRBJ1-1, with a tentative D call TRBD1 (5 bases). This CDR3 has 13 residues. V was shortened by 2 bases and J by 7 bases, with 11 bases between the two germline ends. Germline CDR1 is SEHNR and CDR2 is FQNEAQ (reference sequence).